This T cell receptor (beta chain) was identified during a study of vaccination effects on CD4 cells after COVID-19 (dated by TCRdb to between 2021 and 2022). Background on the whole study: Across the study, the median time from the second dose to post-vaccine sampling was 72 days (range 14 to 241). In both COVID-19 convalescent patients and infection-naive vaccine recipients, the study compared SARS-CoV-2 spike-specific CD4+ TCR repertoires from before mRNA vaccination with those from after it. Altogether, around 11 COVID-19 convalescent patients and a handful of SARS-CoV-2-naive healthy vaccine recipients made up the full study. Cultures from other donors in the study were sequenced using the Oncomine TCR Beta short-read assay on an Illumina iSeq 100.

Libraries came from the immunoSEQ multiplex PCR assay. TCR beta CDR3 sequencing was performed on DNA from the cultured, isolated CD4+ T cells. As for the original processing: Non-productive TCR sequences were removed, reads were trimmed to the CDR3 region, and CDR3s of at least 7 amino acids were retained. The MANAFEST web app was used to identify antigen-specific clonotypes by comparing expansion in peptide wells with expansion in reference cultures. To count as positive, a clone had to show expansion at FDR<0.05 compared with the reference and with all other wells, an odds ratio above 5, and a frequency above 0.1% in two replicate wells. A clonotype was defined as cross-reactive if the clonotype was significantly expanded both in SARS-CoV-2 spike wells and in at least one common cold coronavirus spike condition. Levenshtein distance calculated with the stringdist R package was used to assess CDR3 similarity, and unrooted trees were constructed with ape in R 3.6.1. TCRdb obtained this table from immuneACCESS and retained in-frame rearrangements with V and J assigned. These tables miss some clones; where compared with another copy, unresolved V genes account for less than half of the shortfall, and the remainder is unexplained. The D gene and trimming were derived from the DNA, and the V and J assignments and clone size from that table. In all, the sample holds about 30,000 clones, and just under 75% of those were seen once. The ten biggest clones cover roughly 15% of the sample.

To identify antigen-specific CD4+ T cell clonotypes by their expansion, the ViraFEST assay first stimulated PBMC with viral peptide pools and then applied TCR sequencing. After about 10 days of culture, CD4+ T cells were isolated with the EasySep CD4+ T cell isolation kit. Participants received two doses of either the BNT162b2 or the mRNA-1273 mRNA SARS-CoV-2 vaccine. Healthy vaccine recipients had no prior SARS-CoV-2 infection, confirmed by negative nucleocapsid antibodies before and after vaccination. A few million PBMC per well were cultured in IMDM with 5% human AB serum, about 9.4 IU/ml IL-2 and gentamicin, plus 10 ug/ml peptides. On days 3 and 7, half of the culture medium was replaced with fresh IL-2-containing medium. Unless noted otherwise, every peptide stimulation condition was cultured in triplicate wells. PBMC were separated from whole blood using Ficoll-Paque Plus gradient centrifugation and were then either cryopreserved at -140C or used fresh. Overlapping peptide pools spanned the spike proteins of SARS-CoV-2 and the common cold coronaviruses HCoV-NL63, HCoV-OC43 and HCoV-229E. Genomic DNA was extracted from cultured CD4+ T cells with the QIAamp micro DNA kit.

Beyond this particular receptor, the publication reports: Among healthy vaccine recipients, nearly all vaccine-induced clones were SARS-CoV-2 mono-reactive, and just 1 of 255 was cross-reactive with common cold coronaviruses. The study was limited by a small number of convalescent patients and lacked early post-infection timepoints. Marked clonal contraction was observed in both infection-induced and vaccine-induced clones at late post-vaccination timepoints, consistent with waning T cell responses.

Comments on this clone: It lacks a known antigen. It has no much larger one-base neighbor in the sample; base qualities were not kept.

The CDR3 contains 16 residues, cysteine and phenylalanine counted. Just CDR3 DNA is preserved here, 48 bases in frame from base 1. Trimming takes 1 base from V and 3 bases from J, and the germline ends sit 10 bases apart. According to the germline V gene (reference sequence), CDR1 reads SEHNR and CDR2 reads FQNEAQ. The specimen was CD4+ T cells from PBMCs cultured with HCoV-229E spike peptides, collected after COVID-19 vaccination. Reading the label with the study, this specimen's cell subset or site is: HCoV-229E spike overlapping peptide pool stimulation. This TCR was sampled from a human donor who received a COVID-19 vaccine. The chain uses TRBV7-9 and TRBJ2-6; the D gene is possibly TRBD2, with 6 bases matching. The CDR3 loop reads CASSLGRGRGANVLTF. In nucleotides, the sequence is TGTGCCAGCAGCTTAGGGCGGGGACGTGGGGCCAACGTCCTGACTTTC.